This T cell receptor (beta chain) was documented in a study of T cell repertoires in cytomegalovirus infection. Study-wide background: Carrying CMV and the relevant HLA type showed in public TCR beta signatures. Study-level findings and limits: Public TCR beta family frequency separated CMV-and-HLA carriers, including in an independent cohort. The study found HLA-C-restricted CMV-specific TCR beta clonotypes dominating the ex vivo response.

Of note for this clonotype: Its antigen is as yet unknown.

MiXCR, run by TCRdb on the reads, gives a single entry per CDR3 protein. The repertoire has around 180,000 distinct CDR3 sequences, about 21% of them found once; the top ten carry 2.5% to 3%. The germline V gene has CDR1 SGHRS and CDR2 YFSETQ. Trimming left V 4 bases short and J 7 bases short, with 12 bases between. The CDR3 sequence is 13 residues long. The source material was PBMCs. This clonotype was obtained from a human donor in good health (CMV status not recorded). Some clones in this sample may be carry-over from other donors' samples. The chain has TRBV5-1 and TRBJ1-5; no clear D. The DNA for the CDR3 is TGCGCCAGCAGCCTAGACACGGGGCAGCCCCAGCATTTT. It translates to CASSLDTGQPQHF.